Listed here are 4 T cell receptor beta chains from one sample, sequenced in a study of T cell responses to AZD1222 COVID-19 vaccine (dated by TCRdb to about 2021). Libraries were made using the immunoSEQ multiplex PCR assay. TCRdb took this table from immuneACCESS and kept in-frame rearrangements with V and J called. Such tables lack part of the clones; where checked against another copy, unresolved V genes explain under half of the gap, and the rest is unexplained. For this sample there are about 120,000 clones; 85% to 90% appear just once. Approximately 18% of the sample is taken by the ten largest. The time point label corresponds to: about 28 days (+/-7) after the second vaccine dose. Material: peripheral blood, obtained 28 days after the second AZD1222 dose. Receptors were obtained from an adult who received the AZD1222 COVID-19 vaccine.

The J gene is TRBJ2-1, the V gene TRBV5-8; D is unresolved. The V end lost 6 bases, the J end lost 4 bases, and 17 bases lay between the germline ends. This CDR3 has 15 amino acids. CDR1 SGHTS and CDR2 YDEGEE come from the germline V gene. Here the CDR3 reads CASTNRAVLYNEQFF. Written as DNA, the CDR3 is TGTGCCAGCACCAATAGGGCCGTTCTGTACAATGAGCAGTTCTTC.

This sequence joins TRBV20-1 and TRBJ2-7; TRBD1 agrees at 9 bases. The length of the CDR3 is 15 residues. Looked up from germline, CDR1 is DFQATT and CDR2 is SNEGSKA (reference sequence). With 3 bases clipped from V and 6 bases from J, the junction kept 12 bases outside the gene matches. In DNA, the CDR3 is TGCAGTGCTAGTCTATTGGACAGGGGAATTGGCGAGCAGTACTTC. Its translation: CSASLLDRGIGEQYF.

The chain combines TRBV9 with TRBJ1-2; D is undetermined. The CDR3 has 15 amino acids. V was shortened by 0 bases and J by 4 bases, with 13 bases between the two germline ends. Germline V CDR1 and CDR2: SGDLS, YYNGEE. The CDR3 DNA reads TGTGCCAGCAGCGTAGAGGGAAGACACAGCTATGGCTACACCTTC. Amino acids: CASSVEGRHSYGYTF.

The genes are TRBV27 and TRBJ1-1; 12 bases line up with TRBD1. In germline, CDR1 is MNHEY, CDR2 SMNVEV (reference sequence). The V and J ends lost 0 bases and 4 bases, in that order; junction bases with no gene match: 6. This CDR3 is 17 amino acids long. This CDR3 is CASSLSLGQGAGTEAFF. The CDR3 nucleotides read TGTGCCAGCAGTTTATCGTTGGGACAGGGGGCTGGCACTGAAGCTTTCTTT.